Given below is one T cell receptor (beta chain) in context. CDR1 is SNHLY, CDR2 FYNNEI, per germline. This CDR3 has 18 residues. Trimming stripped 2 bases from V and 1 base from J, with 20 bases between. This record comes from a study of blood T cell repertoires in COVID-19. Background on the study: Italy, Spain and the United States were the sources of the convalescent and acute COVID-19 samples. T cells, B-cell-depleted T cells, or PBMCs supplied cDNA or gDNA.

Original processing methods: Reference gene primers were amplified, and this amplification served to estimate nucleated cell counts. Clones were read by immunoSEQ multiplex PCR, and TCRdb kept only the in-frame ones, dropping some. The V and J calls and the clone size are those of that table, but D and trimming were determined from the DNA. Counted here are tens of thousands of clones, 73% occurring once; the ten biggest clones make up 18%. This chain connects TRBV2 to TRBJ1-1, with a possible D match to TRBD1 (5 bases). The sequencing sample was made of peripheral blood. The sequence derives from a woman aged 50 to 60 with active or convalescent COVID-19. The CDR3 here is CASSESAVRGRPNTEAFF. The CDR3 DNA sequence: TGTGCCAGCAGTGAAAGTGCGGTAAGGGGCAGACCGAACACTGAAGCTTTCTTT. Full variable domain (remainder filled in from reference TRBV2 and TRBJ1-1): EPEVTQTPSHQVTQMGQEVILRCVPISNHLYFYWYRQILGQKVEFLVSFYNNEISEKSEIFDDQFSVERPDGSNFTLKIRSTKLEDSAMYFCASSESAVRGRPNTEAFFGQGTRLTVV.